The 6 T cell receptor beta chains given below trace back to one sample, sequenced in a study of blood T cells in healthy people across ages. Together with a sample-barcoded 5' primer, a J-beta primer mix was included in a second PCR lasting roughly 6 to 12 cycles. TCRdb called the 5' RACE reads again in MiXCR, with one record for every CDR3 protein. The data show about 670,000 distinct CDR3 sequences, with approximately 40% seen just once and around 30% held by the top ten. The specimen sequenced was blood. The receptor source for this set is a man older than 75 in good health.

The chain carries TRBV28 and TRBJ2-5, with D tentatively TRBD1 (5 bases). The J call may be incorrect, as the DNA end agrees better with TRBJ2-7. CDR3 length: 12 amino acids. In germline, CDR1 is MDHEN, CDR2 SYDVKM. DNA for the CDR3: TGTGCCAGCAGTGCCCCAGGGTACGAGCAGTACTTC. Translated, it gives CASSAPGYEQYF.

There are a few counts of this clonotype. The chain carries TRBV10-3 and TRBJ1-1; weak D call: TRBD1 (5 bases). Trimming removed 3 bases from V and 1 base from J, with 12 bases in between. The CDR3 runs to 15 residues. Germline-derived CDR1 and CDR2 are ENHRY and SYGVKD. The CDR3 spells CAISEPGRSNTEAFF. In nucleotides, the CDR3 is TGTGCCATCAGTGAACCGGGACGTTCGAACACTGAAGCTTTCTTT.

This chain uses TRBV6-2 or TRBV6-3 with TRBJ1-6, with D perhaps TRBD1 (5 bases). The CDR3 covers 15 residues. The germline gives CDR1 MNHEY, CDR2 SVGEGT. The V and J ends lost 0 bases and 9 bases respectively, with 12 bases between them. The CDR3 nucleotides are TGTGCCAGCAGTTACTCGACGGGACTCAGTTCACCCCTCCACTTT. Translated, it gives CASSYSTGLSSPLHF.

This chain connects TRBV6-5 to TRBJ2-5; 8 bases are shared with TRBD1. The CDR3 contains 12 residues. With V trimmed by 7 bases and J by 11 bases, 9 bases remained unmatched. CDR1 and CDR2 from the germline V gene are MNHEY and SVGAGI. The CDR3 reads CASTDRGNEQYF. The CDR3 DNA reads TGTGCCAGCACAGACAGGGGAAATGAGCAGTACTTC.

As to this clonotype: This clone may be a read error of a much larger clone one base away. The chain recombines TRBV6-6 with TRBJ2-7; D may be TRBD1 (5 bases). The V gene's germline CDR1 is MNHNY and CDR2 SVGAGI (reference sequence). The CDR3 has 14 residues. The CDR3 nucleotides read TGTGCCAGCAGTTCCAATCAGGGTTCCTACGGGCAGTACTTC. Residues: CASSSNQGSYGQYF.

The chain has TRBV20-1 and TRBJ1-5; 7 bases agree with TRBD1. The CDR3 has 14 residues. Trimming at V came to 4 bases and at J to 4 bases, leaving 7 bases not matched to a gene. CDR1 is DFQATT and CDR2 is SNEGSKA in the germline V gene (reference sequence). This CDR3 reads CSATRTGDNQPQHF. Here the CDR3 DNA reads TGCAGTGCTACCCGGACAGGCGATAATCAGCCCCAGCATTTT.